This note documents a single T cell receptor (beta chain) sequence. This clone has a handful of counts. Its antigen is unknown. One base away there is no much larger clone; base qualities are not given. The library was prepared using the immunoSEQ multiplex PCR assay. For the multiplex PCR, a mixture combining 60 forward primers for TCR Vbeta segments and 13 reverse primers for TCR Jbeta segments was used. A multiplex PCR assay on genomic DNA amplified the CDR3 region of rearranged TCR beta genes. The amplified TCR beta libraries were sequenced on the Illumina HiSeq System as 87-base-pair reads. The original pipeline was this. A later analysis tallied around 82 million unique TCR beta chains across the 650 to 750 repertoires, and 10 million to 11 million of those chains were shared by two or more donors. Raw reads were error-corrected and collapsed into unique sequences by a nearest-neighbor algorithm in which closely related sequences were merged to remove PCR and sequencing errors. V, D and J gene segments were assigned by aligning CDR3 sequences to IMGT reference sequences. For a sequence to be retained, a match of at least six nucleotides to both a V gene segment and a J gene segment was required. A rearrangement counted as productive if the CDR3 had no stop codons and remained in frame with V and J, and every other rearrangement counted as non-productive. CDR3 was defined according to IMGT convention as the region running from the second conserved V-encoded cysteine to the conserved J-encoded phenylalanine. The earlier analysis of a few hundred of the donors excluded sequences that lacked an unambiguous match to a single V gene segment. An earlier analysis of a few hundred of the donors called V segments functional above 56.7% productive rearrangements and segregating when the between-donor standard deviation exceeded 5%. A statistical classification framework was developed to diagnose cytomegalovirus status using the catalog of TCR beta chain sequences. V and J gene assignment, in a later analysis, came from comparing TCR nucleotide sequences with IMGT/GENE-DB human TR gene sequences. Using the TCRdist pipeline, a later analysis assigned CDR3 sequences along with most-parsimonious VDJ recombination scenarios. In a later analysis, each TCR beta chain was defined by its CDR3 amino acid sequence together with its V-gene family, and reads without a unique V-gene family were excluded. To address suspected cross-contamination and a sequencing artifact, a later analysis removed 592 highly shared, low-generation-probability nucleotide sequences. In a later analysis, a clonal expansion index for each public chain was calculated from normalized within-repertoire ranks of inferred template counts. In a later analysis, generation probabilities were computed with a VDJ recombination model fitted to out-of-frame rearrangements, and the resulting probabilities were checked against IGoR. In a later analysis, hypergeometric tests were used to score TCR-TCR, TCR-HLA and TCR-CMV co-occurrence, with a repertoire-size bias correction applied to TCR pairs. False discovery rates were estimated in a later analysis by permuting HLA or CMV assignments 20 times. In a later analysis, co-occurring TCRs were grouped with DBSCAN, and TCRdist sequence similarity was added when clustering was performed within HLA-allele-positive subsets. Repertoires with fewer than 30,000 or more than 120,000 public chains were left out of co-occurrence clustering, as were five repertoires with anomalous nucleotide sharing. In TCRdb, the immuneACCESS table is reduced to in-frame sequences with V and J assigned. These tables do not hold every clone; where another copy was compared, an unresolved V gene accounts for under half, and the others remain unexplained. V, J and clone size are taken as reported in that table, and D and trimming were inferred from the DNA itself. The table for this sample lists some 89,000 clones; about 70% of them were counted only once. The top ten hold almost 8.5% of the sample.

This entry comes from a study of cytomegalovirus exposure and HLA in healthy donors (dated by TCRdb to 2016 to 2017). Study-level background: An earlier analysis of roughly 500 of the donors reported about 260 Gb of sequence data and 117 million unique TCR beta sequences obtained from roughly 180 million T cells. An early release that covered 500 to 800 HLA-typed donors contained about 300 gigabases of sequencing data and tens of millions of unique TCR sequences. Of the approximately 400 genotyped donors, over 65% fell in the genetic ancestry cluster associated with self-reported Caucasian donors. The aim of the study was to test whether cataloging public T cell receptors could identify signatures of past pathogen exposure. Using immunosequencing, the study profiled T cell repertoires from 666 subjects and related those repertoires to cytomegalovirus serostatus. In addition to the first cohort of roughly 670 subjects, a separate validation cohort of around 110 different subjects was used. High-throughput TCR immunosequencing, statistical association of individual TCRs with disease status, and machine learning were combined to predict cytomegalovirus infection status. A later analysis re-examined previously published TCR beta repertoires from 500 to 700 donors and added high-resolution HLA genotyping to investigate patterns of TCR occurrence. Rather than drawing on any new phenotypic data, the later analysis identified candidate immune exposures from TCR beta sequences and the way those sequences occurred across donors. To decide whether each TCR beta V gene segment behaved as functional or pseudogenic, an earlier analysis of approximately 590 of the donors relied on high-throughput TCR beta sequencing. Donor age, sex, ethnicity and CMV serostatus were compiled alongside the repertoire data. A later genetic analysis used genome-wide SNP genotypes for about 55% of the 666 donors, treating that subset as a discovery cohort. All discovery cohort repertoires had been generated using a single sequencing platform. HLA typing included class I and class II loci at four-digit resolution. The number of typed donors differed by locus: 629-630 for A, B, C, DRB1 and DQB1; 500 to 550 for DQA1; 600 to 610 for DPA1; and roughly 450 for DPB1. Several DR-DQ haplotypes were treated as single units for association and clustering because of strong linkage in the cohort. Across under 500 genotyped donors of the cohort, an average of approximately 240,000 unique TCR beta nucleotide sequences per donor were sequenced, and approximately 17% of those sequences were non-productive. The study at large found these results: In a later genetic analysis, fewer N-insertions in productive TCRs were reported among donors in an Asian-associated ancestry cluster than the roughly 700-donor mean. A later analysis found that HLA-associated TCR beta chains were more clonally expanded and had lower generation probabilities than equally common non-associated chains. Several of the top co-occurrence clusters appeared to be linked to parvovirus B19, influenza, CMV and Epstein-Barr virus, according to a later analysis. In an earlier analysis of roughly 500 of the donors, most TCR beta V segments appeared in productive rearrangements about 90% or about 30% of the time, broadly matching IMGT annotations. A few of the identified cytomegalovirus-associated TCR beta chains were confirmed in vitro to be specific for cytomegalovirus antigens. At a false discovery rate of 0.05, a later analysis linked about 16,000 TCR beta sequences to specific HLA alleles. The study gave a list of about 160 TCR beta chains associated with cytomegalovirus. Correlated functional status among segregating V segments might be attributable to linkage disequilibrium, but an unknown experimental factor could not be ruled out. Some IMGT-functional V segments, including TRBV6-2 and TRBV6-3, could not be told apart with the 87-base-pair reads, so those segments were excluded. The only immune exposure information available for the cohort was CMV serostatus. This cohort had only TCR beta chains sequenced, and the lack of alpha or paired-chain data limited which features could be detected. An association between a missense DCLRE1C variant and V-gene and J-gene trimming of TCR beta chains was found in a later genetic analysis and replicated in an independent cohort. Because HLA typing was missing for some donors at each locus, association tests included only the typed subset. The authors suggested that the approach could potentially be generalized to other disease states and immunological phenotypes. In both the original and validation cohorts, the classifier was reported to diagnose cytomegalovirus status with high specificity and sensitivity. The presence/absence analyses assumed that sequencing depth was roughly uniform across donors, and that assumption may not be true. According to a later analysis, TCR association rates differed among HLA loci, with DRB1 alleles showing the most associated TCRs and HLA-C alleles showing the fewest. A cluster of highly shared sequence variants was judged likely to be a technical artifact of the sequencing pipeline. Around 16 rarely observed V segments, including chromosome 9 orphons, were excluded from the earlier analysis of a few hundred of the donors because counts were too low. A further reported finding was that TCR beta sequences accurately predicted the HLA-A and HLA-B alleles for most subjects in the first cohort. Most TCR sequences were observed very rarely across donors, whereas some public TCRs were present in many individuals. When HLA alleles, especially DR and DQ, strongly co-occurred, TCR associations were difficult to assign to individual alleles. Most CMV-associated TCR beta chains appeared to be HLA-restricted in a later analysis, and the HLA associations seemed to be driven largely by CMV exposure.

Taken from cysteine to phenylalanine, the CDR3 has 15 residues. The CDR3 DNA has 45 bases and is translated from base 1. At the junction V is shortened by 7 bases and J by 4 bases, with 16 bases in between. Via the germline V gene (reference sequence), CDR1 is LNHDA and CDR2 SQIVND. In total, about 650 healthy bone marrow donors made up the cohort. Cohort members were all nominally healthy when sampled, although unrecorded immune exposures were likely present. The donor was CMV seronegative and was included in the group of approximately 350 seronegative cohort members. Every donor gave a peripheral blood sample, and the peripheral blood mononuclear cells from that sample were used for TCR beta sequencing. The Qiagen DNeasy Blood Extraction Kit was used to extract genomic DNA from the blood cell samples.

The chain is made from TRBV19 and TRBJ2-2; the best D guess is TRBD2, with 5 bases matching. This receptor was obtained from a man between 60 and 70 years old in good health and CMV-seronegative. Material: PBMCs. The sequenced DNA is TGTGCCAGTACGACACTGCTGGCGGGCACCGGGGAGCTGTTTTTT. Its translation reads: CASTTLLAGTGELFF.